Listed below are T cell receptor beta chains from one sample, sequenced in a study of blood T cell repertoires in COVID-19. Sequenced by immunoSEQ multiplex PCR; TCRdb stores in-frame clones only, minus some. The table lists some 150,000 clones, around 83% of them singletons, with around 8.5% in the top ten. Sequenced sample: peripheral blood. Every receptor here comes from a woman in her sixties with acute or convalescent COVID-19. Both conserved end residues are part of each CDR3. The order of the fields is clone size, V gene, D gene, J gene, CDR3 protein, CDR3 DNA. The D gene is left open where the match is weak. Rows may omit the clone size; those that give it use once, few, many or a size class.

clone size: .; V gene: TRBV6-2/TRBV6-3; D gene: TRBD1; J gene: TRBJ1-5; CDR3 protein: CASSYLGTGVGPQHF; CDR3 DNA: TGTGCCAGCAGTTACCTGGGGACAGGGGTAGGGCCCCAGCATTTT
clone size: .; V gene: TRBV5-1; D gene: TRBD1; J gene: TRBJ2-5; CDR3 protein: CASSLEGARETQYF; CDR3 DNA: TGCGCCAGCAGCTTGGAGGGGGCGCGTGAGACCCAGTACTTC
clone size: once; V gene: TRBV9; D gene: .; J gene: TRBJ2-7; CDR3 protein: CASSVGGDLYEQYF; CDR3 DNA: TGTGCCAGCAGCGTAGGGGGAGACCTCTACGAGCAGTACTTC
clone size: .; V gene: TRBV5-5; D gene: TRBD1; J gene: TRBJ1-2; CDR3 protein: CASSWQGARGYTF; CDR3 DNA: TGTGCCAGCAGCTGGCAGGGGGCGAGAGGCTACACCTTC
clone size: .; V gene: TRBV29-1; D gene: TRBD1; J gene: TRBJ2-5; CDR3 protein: CSVAGTGVQETQYF; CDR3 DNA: TGCAGCGTAGCGGGGACAGGGGTTCAAGAGACCCAGTACTTC
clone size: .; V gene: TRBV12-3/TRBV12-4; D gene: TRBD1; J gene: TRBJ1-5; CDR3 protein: CASTRTGNQPQHF; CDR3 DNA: TGTGCCAGCACCCGGACAGGGAATCAGCCCCAGCATTTT
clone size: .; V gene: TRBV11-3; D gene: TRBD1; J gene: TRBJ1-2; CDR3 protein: CASSPGQTNYGYTF; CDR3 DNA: TGTGCCAGCAGCCCGGGACAGACTAACTATGGCTACACCTTC
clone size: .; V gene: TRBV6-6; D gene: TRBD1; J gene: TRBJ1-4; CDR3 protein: CASDGTGVEKLFF; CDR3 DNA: TGTGCCAGCGATGGGACAGGGGTCGAAAAACTGTTTTTT
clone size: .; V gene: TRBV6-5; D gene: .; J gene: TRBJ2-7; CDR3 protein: CASIRGFAYEQYF; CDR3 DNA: TGTGCCAGCATCAGGGGTTTTGCCTACGAGCAGTACTTC
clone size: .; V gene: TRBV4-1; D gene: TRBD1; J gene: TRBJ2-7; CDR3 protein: CASSQAYRGTPPYEQYF; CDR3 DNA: TGCGCCAGCAGCCAAGCCTACAGGGGGACCCCTCCCTACGAGCAGTACTTC
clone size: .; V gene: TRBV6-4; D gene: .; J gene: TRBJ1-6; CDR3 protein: CASSETMTGHRYNSPLHF; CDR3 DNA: TGTGCCAGCAGTGAAACCATGACAGGACACCGCTATAATTCACCCCTCCACTTT
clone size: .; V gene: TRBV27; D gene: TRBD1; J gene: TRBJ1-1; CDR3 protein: CASSLSPTGTTEAFF; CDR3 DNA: TGTGCCAGCAGTTTATCCCCGACAGGGACTACTGAAGCTTTCTTT
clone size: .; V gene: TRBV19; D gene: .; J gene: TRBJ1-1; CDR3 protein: CASSAAEAFF; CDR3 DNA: TGTGCCAGTAGTGCGGCGGAAGCTTTCTTT
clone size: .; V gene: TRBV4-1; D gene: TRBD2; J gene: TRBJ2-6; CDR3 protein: CASSLSAGLGSSGANVLTF; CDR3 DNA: TGCGCCAGCAGCCTAAGTGCGGGACTAGGCTCCTCTGGGGCCAACGTCCTGACTTTC
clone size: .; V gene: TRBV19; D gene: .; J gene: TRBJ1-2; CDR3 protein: CASSYRPWTENYGYTF; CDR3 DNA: TGTGCCAGTAGTTACCGACCTTGGACTGAGAACTATGGCTACACCTTC
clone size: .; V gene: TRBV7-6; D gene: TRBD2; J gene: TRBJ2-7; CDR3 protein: CASSAWGSGGASEQYF; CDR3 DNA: TGTGCCAGCAGCGCCTGGGGCAGCGGGGGGGCGTCCGAGCAGTACTTC
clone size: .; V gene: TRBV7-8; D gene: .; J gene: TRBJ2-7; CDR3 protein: CASSLGRVYEQYF; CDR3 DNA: TGTGCCAGCAGCTTGGGCAGGGTTTACGAGCAGTACTTC
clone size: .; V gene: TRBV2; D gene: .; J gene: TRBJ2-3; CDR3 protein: CASSSPFSALDTDTQYF; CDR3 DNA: TGTGCCAGCAGTTCCCCCTTTAGCGCCTTAGACACAGATACGCAGTATTTT
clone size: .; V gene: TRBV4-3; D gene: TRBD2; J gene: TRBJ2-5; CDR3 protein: CASSQEWRGGRETQYF; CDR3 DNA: TGCGCCAGCAGCCAAGAGTGGCGGGGGGGCCGAGAGACCCAGTACTTC
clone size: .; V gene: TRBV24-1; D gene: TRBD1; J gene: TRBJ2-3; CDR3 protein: CATSGDRVADTQYF; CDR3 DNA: TGTGCCACCAGTGGGGACAGGGTGGCAGATACGCAGTATTTT
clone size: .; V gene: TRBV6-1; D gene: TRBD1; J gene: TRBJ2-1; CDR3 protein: CASSEGERQGYNEQFF; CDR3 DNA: TGTGCCAGCAGTGAAGGGGAGAGACAGGGATACAATGAGCAGTTCTTC
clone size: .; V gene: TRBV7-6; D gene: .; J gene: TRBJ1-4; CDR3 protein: CASSSSSGLANEKLFF; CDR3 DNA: TGTGCCAGCAGCTCTAGTTCAGGGTTAGCTAATGAAAAACTGTTTTTT
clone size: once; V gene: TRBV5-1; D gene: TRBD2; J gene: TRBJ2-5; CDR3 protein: CASSSPISGGAQETQYF; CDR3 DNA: TGCGCCAGCAGCTCCCCGATTAGCGGGGGGGCACAAGAGACCCAGTACTTC
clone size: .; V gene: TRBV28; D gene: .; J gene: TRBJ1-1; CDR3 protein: CASSLRWTEAFF; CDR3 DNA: TGTGCCAGCAGTTTGAGGTGGACTGAAGCTTTCTTT
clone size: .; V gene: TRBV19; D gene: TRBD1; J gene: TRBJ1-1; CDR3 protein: CASSKRTGGGLDTEAFF; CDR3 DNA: TGTGCCAGTAGTAAACGGACAGGGGGCGGACTGGACACTGAAGCTTTCTTT
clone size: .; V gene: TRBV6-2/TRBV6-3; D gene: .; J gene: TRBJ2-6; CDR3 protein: CASSPFSSGANVLTF; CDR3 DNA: TGTGCCAGCAGTCCATTTAGCTCTGGGGCCAACGTCCTGACTTTC
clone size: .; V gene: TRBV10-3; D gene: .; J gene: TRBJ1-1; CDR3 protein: CAISEDRENTEAFF; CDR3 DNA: TGTGCCATCAGTGAGGACAGAGAGAACACTGAAGCTTTCTTT
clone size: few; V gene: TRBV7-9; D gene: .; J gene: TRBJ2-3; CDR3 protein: CASSLGWADTVGTDTQYF; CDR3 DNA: TGTGCCAGCAGCTTAGGCTGGGCAGACACCGTCGGCACAGATACGCAGTATTTT
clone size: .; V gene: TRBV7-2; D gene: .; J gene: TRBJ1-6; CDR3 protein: CASSGRFYNSPLHF; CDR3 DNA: TGTGCCAGCAGCGGGCGATTCTATAATTCACCCCTCCACTTT
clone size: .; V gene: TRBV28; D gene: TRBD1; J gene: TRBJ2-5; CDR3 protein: CATKAGTGVKETQYF; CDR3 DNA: TGTGCCACGAAAGCCGGGACAGGGGTAAAAGAGACCCAGTACTTC
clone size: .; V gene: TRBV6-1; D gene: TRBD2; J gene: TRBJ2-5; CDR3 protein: CASSEAVRGFMAQYF; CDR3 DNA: TGTGCCAGCAGTGAGGCGGTGCGGGGGTTTATGGCCCAGTACTTC
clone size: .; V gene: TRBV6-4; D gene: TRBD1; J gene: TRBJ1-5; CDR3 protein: CASRLRRQGCSNQPQHF; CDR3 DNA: TGTGCCAGCAGACTTCGACGACAGGGATGTAGCAATCAGCCCCAGCATTTT
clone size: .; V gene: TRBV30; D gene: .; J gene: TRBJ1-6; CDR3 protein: CAWSSGAGNSPLHF; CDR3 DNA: TGTGCCTGGAGTTCGGGCGCGGGGAATTCACCCCTCCACTTT
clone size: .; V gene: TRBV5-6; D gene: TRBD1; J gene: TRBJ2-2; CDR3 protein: CASSPVGGPLIGELFF; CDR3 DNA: TGTGCCAGCAGCCCAGTAGGGGGCCCCCTGATCGGGGAGCTGTTTTTT
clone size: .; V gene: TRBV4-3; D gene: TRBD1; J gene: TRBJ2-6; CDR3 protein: CASSFDDRAASGANVLTF; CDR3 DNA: TGCGCCAGCAGCTTTGATGACAGGGCTGCGTCTGGGGCCAACGTCCTGACTTTC
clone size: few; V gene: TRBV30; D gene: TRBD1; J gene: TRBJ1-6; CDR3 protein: CAWQRQGRSPLHF; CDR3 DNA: TGTGCCTGGCAGAGACAGGGTCGTTCACCCCTCCACTTT
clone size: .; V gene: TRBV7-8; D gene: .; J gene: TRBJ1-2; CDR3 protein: CASSLGASNYGYTF; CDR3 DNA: TGTGCCAGCAGCCTAGGGGCGTCGAACTATGGCTACACCTTC
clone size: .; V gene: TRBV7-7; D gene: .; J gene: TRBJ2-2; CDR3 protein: CASSLELLGELFF; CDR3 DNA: TGTGCTAGCAGCTTAGAGCTCCTCGGGGAGCTGTTTTTT
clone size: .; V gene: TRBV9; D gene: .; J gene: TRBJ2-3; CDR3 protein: CASSGYSKGAGDTQYF; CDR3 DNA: TGTGCCAGCAGCGGGTATTCGAAGGGCGCGGGGGATACGCAGTATTTT
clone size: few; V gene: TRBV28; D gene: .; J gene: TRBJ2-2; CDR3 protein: CASSLISTANTGELFF; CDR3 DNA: TGTGCCAGCAGTTTAATCTCTACAGCGAACACCGGGGAGCTGTTTTTT